The rows below give T cell receptor beta chains drawn from one sample of a study of T cell responses to AZD1222 COVID-19 vaccine. The table came from immunoSEQ multiplex PCR; TCRdb's copy has only in-frame clones and leaves some out. The sample holds roughly 160,000 clones; under 95% are singletons and the top ten take roughly 4.5%. The input for sequencing was peripheral blood, taken on day 0 of MenACWY control vaccination. The origin of the receptors is an adult in good health. Each CDR3 is given with its conserved first and last residue. Fields, in order: clone size, D gene, V gene, J gene, CDR3 DNA, CDR3 protein. D genes are given only for firm matches. Rows may omit the clone size; those that give it use once, few, many or a size class.

clone_size: once
d_call: TRBD1
v_call: TRBV11-2
j_call: TRBJ2-1
cdr3_nt: TGTGCCAGCAGCGCCGCGACAGGGTCCAACAATGAGCAGTTCTTC
cdr3_aa: CASSAATGSNNEQFF

clone_size: NA
d_call: TRBD1
v_call: TRBV9
j_call: TRBJ2-2
cdr3_nt: TGTGCCAGCAGCGCCTGGGGACAGGGATACACCGGGGAGCTGTTTTTT
cdr3_aa: CASSAWGQGYTGELFF

clone_size: NA
d_call: TRBD2
v_call: TRBV27
j_call: TRBJ2-3
cdr3_nt: TGTGCCAGCAGTTTCGGCGGGAGGGTAACAGATACGCAGTATTTT
cdr3_aa: CASSFGGRVTDTQYF

clone_size: NA
d_call: NA
v_call: TRBV3-1/TRBV3-2
j_call: TRBJ2-1
cdr3_nt: TGTGCCAGCAGCCAACGCTACAATGAGCAGTTCTTC
cdr3_aa: CASSQRYNEQFF

clone_size: NA
d_call: NA
v_call: TRBV29-1
j_call: TRBJ2-1
cdr3_nt: TGCAGCGTCGCCCCCCTAAACAGTGAGCAGTTCTTC
cdr3_aa: CSVAPLNSEQFF

clone_size: NA
d_call: NA
v_call: TRBV3-1/TRBV3-2
j_call: TRBJ2-2
cdr3_nt: TGTGCCAGCAGCCAAGAACAACGGCGCGGGGAGCTGTTTTTT
cdr3_aa: CASSQEQRRGELFF

clone_size: NA
d_call: TRBD1
v_call: TRBV19
j_call: TRBJ2-7
cdr3_nt: TGTGCCAGTAGTAGATCCTCCGGGACAGTCCCCTACGAGCAGTACTTC
cdr3_aa: CASSRSSGTVPYEQYF

clone_size: NA
d_call: NA
v_call: TRBV4-3
j_call: TRBJ2-7
cdr3_nt: TGCGCCAGCAGCCAAGATTTGGGGTCCCCTCGGTACGAGCAGTACTTC
cdr3_aa: CASSQDLGSPRYEQYF

clone_size: NA
d_call: TRBD2
v_call: TRBV27
j_call: TRBJ2-2
cdr3_nt: TGTGCCAGCAGTTTAAGTATCTGGACTAGCGGGTACGGCGGGGAGCTGTTTTTT
cdr3_aa: CASSLSIWTSGYGGELFF

clone_size: NA
d_call: NA
v_call: TRBV19
j_call: TRBJ1-4
cdr3_nt: TGTGCCAGTAGTCCCGGCGGCGGGCTTAATGAAAAACTGTTTTTT
cdr3_aa: CASSPGGGLNEKLFF

clone_size: NA
d_call: NA
v_call: TRBV3-1/TRBV3-2
j_call: TRBJ1-5
cdr3_nt: TGTGCCAGCAGCCAAGATTTAGGCAGCAATCAGCCCCAGCATTTT
cdr3_aa: CASSQDLGSNQPQHF

clone_size: NA
d_call: NA
v_call: TRBV5-5
j_call: TRBJ2-7
cdr3_nt: TGTGCCAGCAGCTTGGCCTTAAACTCCGACGAGCAGTACTTC
cdr3_aa: CASSLALNSDEQYF

clone_size: NA
d_call: NA
v_call: TRBV7-3
j_call: TRBJ2-5
cdr3_nt: TGTGCCAGCAGCATTGACAGCTACCAAGAGACCCAGTACTTC
cdr3_aa: CASSIDSYQETQYF

clone_size: NA
d_call: NA
v_call: TRBV7-6
j_call: TRBJ2-2
cdr3_nt: TGTGCCAGCAGATTTTCAGGGGTTGGCACCGGGGAGCTGTTTTTT
cdr3_aa: CASRFSGVGTGELFF

clone_size: NA
d_call: TRBD1
v_call: TRBV5-6
j_call: TRBJ1-2
cdr3_nt: TGTGCCAGCAGCTTGGGGGTACAGGGGATAGGTGGCTACACCTTC
cdr3_aa: CASSLGVQGIGGYTF

clone_size: NA
d_call: TRBD1
v_call: TRBV11-3
j_call: TRBJ2-7
cdr3_nt: TGTGCCAGCAGCTCTGGACAGGGCCTCCTAGACGAGCAGTACTTC
cdr3_aa: CASSSGQGLLDEQYF

clone_size: NA
d_call: NA
v_call: TRBV7-9
j_call: TRBJ2-7
cdr3_nt: TGTGCCAGCAGCTTGCAGGGTGCAATCTCCTACGAGCAGTACTTC
cdr3_aa: CASSLQGAISYEQYF

clone_size: NA
d_call: NA
v_call: TRBV7-3
j_call: TRBJ2-2
cdr3_nt: TGTGCCAGCAGCTTGGTGGGCAGCGGCGGGGAGCTGTTTTTT
cdr3_aa: CASSLVGSGGELFF

clone_size: NA
d_call: NA
v_call: TRBV9
j_call: TRBJ2-1
cdr3_nt: TGTGCCAGCAGCTCCCCTACCCGGGTAATCAATGAGCAGTTCTTC
cdr3_aa: CASSSPTRVINEQFF

clone_size: NA
d_call: NA
v_call: TRBV3-1/TRBV3-2
j_call: TRBJ2-7
cdr3_nt: TGTGCCAGCAGCCAAGAACTAGGCGGCTACGAGCAGTACTTC
cdr3_aa: CASSQELGGYEQYF